Each of the 9 T cell receptor beta chains below was sequenced from the same sample in a study of OX40 agonist ivuxolimab in advanced cancers. Some clones are missing from TCRdb's copy, which holds only in-frame ones; the method was immunoSEQ multiplex PCR. The repertoire consists of about 49,000 clones, with 75% to 90% occurring once and the leading ten covering less than 60%. Sequencing used CD4+ or CD8+ T cells sorted from blood, obtained in a trial of the OX40 agonist ivuxolimab. The receptors shown here come from an adult with an advanced solid tumor such as melanoma, head and neck, liver or kidney cancer.

The rearrangement links TRBV6-1 to TRBJ2-7, with D hard to call. The CDR3 runs 15 residues. Germline V lookup: CDR1 MNHNS, CDR2 SASEGT. Trimming cost V 2 bases and J 1 base, with 12 bases left between them. This chain's CDR3 is CASSERIGDSYEQYF. The DNA for the CDR3 is TGTGCCAGCAGTGAAAGGATAGGAGATTCCTACGAGCAGTACTTC.

The chain combines TRBV2 with TRBJ1-2, with D hard to call. V lost 2 bases, J lost 4 bases, and 14 bases lay in between. This CDR3 comprises 15 residues. Germline loops: CDR1 SNHLY, CDR2 FYNNEI. The CDR3, as DNA: TGTGCCAGCAGTGAAATTACCACTAGCACCTATGGCTACACCTTC. Its translation: CASSEITTSTYGYTF.

The genes are TRBV28 and TRBJ2-7, with 9 bases identical to TRBD1. The CDR3 runs 13 residues. The J segment lost 0 bases and the V segment lost 7 bases, leaving 1 base of the junction unmatched. Germline V CDR1 and CDR2: MDHEN, SYDVKM. The CDR3 nucleotides read TGTGCCAGCACGACAGGGGGCTCCTACGAGCAGTACTTC. Amino acids: CASTTGGSYEQYF.

This chain connects TRBV7-2 to TRBJ2-1, with TRBD2 matching 9 bases. Trimming took 7 bases from V and 1 from J; bases not matched to a gene: 5. The CDR3 length is 15 residues. Germline lookup yields CDR1 SGHTA and CDR2 FQGNSA. In DNA, the CDR3 is TGTGCCAGCACCAGAGCGGGGGGTTCCTACAATGAGCAGTTCTTC. It yields the protein CASTRAGGSYNEQFF. The full variable domain, with the rest looked up from reference TRBV7-2 and TRBJ2-1, is GAGVSQSPSNKVTEKGKDVELRCDPISGHTALYWYRQSLGQGLEFLIYFQGNSAPDKSGLPSDRFSAERTGGSVSTLTIQRTQQEDSAVYLCASTRAGGSYNEQFFGPGTRLTVL.

The chain combines TRBV7-9 with TRBJ2-5; D could derive from TRBD1 or TRBD2 (5 bases each). The CDR3 totals 15 residues. V was trimmed by 5 bases and J by 6 bases, leaving 19 bases between them. The germline V gene has CDR1 SEHNR and CDR2 FQNEAQ (reference sequence). The CDR3: CASSPRDLLSQTQYF. CDR3 coding DNA: TGTGCCAGCAGCCCCAGGGACCTCCTCAGCCAGACCCAGTACTTC.

The chain couples TRBV18 to TRBJ1-1; 11 nucleotides line up with TRBD1. With V trimmed by 5 bases and J by 5 bases, 10 bases remained unmatched. This CDR3 comprises 16 residues. The germline V gene has CDR1 KGHSH and CDR2 LQKENI. This CDR3 is CASSSGQGALETEAFF. The CDR3 DNA is TGTGCCAGCTCAAGTGGACAGGGGGCTTTGGAAACTGAAGCTTTCTTT.

This clone has only a few counts. This rearrangement joins TRBV19 to TRBJ1-2; D gene ambiguous. Trimming left V 3 bases short and J 5 bases short, with 10 bases between. The CDR3 loop spans 13 amino acids. Germline lookup yields CDR1 LNHDA and CDR2 SQIVND (reference sequence). The CDR3 is CASSITSDYGYTF. As DNA, the CDR3 is TGTGCCAGTAGTATCACAAGCGATTATGGCTACACCTTC.

J is TRBJ2-7 and V is TRBV5-6, with 11 positions matching TRBD1. This CDR3 is 15 amino acids long. The junction had 8 bases not matched to a gene; V was cut back by 7 bases and J by 2 bases. CDR1 and CDR2 from the germline V gene are SGHDT and YYEEEE. The CDR3 bases are TGTGCCAGCTCTGCCGGGGACAGGGGGACCTACGAGCAGTACTTC. Its protein is CASSAGDRGTYEQYF.

This chain connects TRBV30 to TRBJ2-7, with D perhaps matching TRBD1 or TRBD2 (6 bases each). The CDR3 covers 15 residues. Germline-derived CDR1 and CDR2 are GTSNPN and SVGIG (reference sequence). Trimming stripped 1 base from V and 0 bases from J, with 13 bases between. CDR3 protein: CAWSGGGLSSYEQYF. In DNA, the CDR3 is TGTGCCTGGAGTGGAGGGGGGCTGAGCTCCTACGAGCAGTACTTC.